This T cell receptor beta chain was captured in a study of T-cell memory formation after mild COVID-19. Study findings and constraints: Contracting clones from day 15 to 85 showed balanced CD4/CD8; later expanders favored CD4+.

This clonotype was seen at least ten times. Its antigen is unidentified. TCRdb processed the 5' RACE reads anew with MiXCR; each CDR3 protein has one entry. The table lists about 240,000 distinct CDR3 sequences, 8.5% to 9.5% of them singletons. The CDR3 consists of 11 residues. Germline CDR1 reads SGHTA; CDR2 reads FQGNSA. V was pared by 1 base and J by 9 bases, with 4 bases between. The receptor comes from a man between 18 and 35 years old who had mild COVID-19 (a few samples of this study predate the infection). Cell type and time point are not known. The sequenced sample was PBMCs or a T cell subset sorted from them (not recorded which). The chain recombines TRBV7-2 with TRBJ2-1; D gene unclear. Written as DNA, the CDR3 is TGTGCCAGCAGCTTAGGCAGTGAGCAGTTCTTC. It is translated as CASSLGSEQFF.